Reported below is one T cell receptor (delta chain). Its antigen remains unknown. Germline values: CDR1 TSWWSYY, CDR2 QGS. This CDR3 contains 26 residues. The V and J ends lost 2 bases and 0 bases, in that order; junction bases with no gene match: 32. Extracted RNA was reverse transcribed into cDNA. CDR3 amplicons came from multiplex PCR with pooled V-gene forward and constant-region reverse primers. TCRdb fed the multiplex PCR reads to CATT. The sample consists of about 75,000 delta-chain clones, around 32% of them appearing once. The data belong to a study of Vδ1+ human thymocytes. The study, taken as a whole, reports: Around a fifth of thymic delta-chain sequences were Vdelta2, with few Vdelta3, unlike blood Vdelta1+ controls. Thymic TRG and TRD repertoires appeared highly polyclonal, with Gaussian CDR3 length distributions.

The rearrangement joins TRDV1 to TRDJ1; 11 bases map to TRDD3. This sequence originates from a boy under two years old who had congenital heart surgery. Sequencing was performed on Vdelta1+ gamma-delta thymocytes from the thymus. The sample's subset: FACS-sorted CD3+ TCRalphabeta- TCRVdelta1+ TCRVdelta2- thymocytes. CDR3: CALGEELHPLLLRGGGYAVYTDKLIF. The CDR3 bases are TGTGCTCTTGGGGAAGAACTCCACCCCCTCCTACTACGTGGTGGGGGATACGCAGTGTACACCGATAAACTCATCTTT.